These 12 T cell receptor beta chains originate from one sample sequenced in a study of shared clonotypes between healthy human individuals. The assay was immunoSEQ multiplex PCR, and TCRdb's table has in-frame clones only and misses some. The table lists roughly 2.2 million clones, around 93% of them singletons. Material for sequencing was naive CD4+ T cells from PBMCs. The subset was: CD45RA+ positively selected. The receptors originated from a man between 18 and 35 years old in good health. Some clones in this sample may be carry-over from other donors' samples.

This CDR3 is CASLVGGELFF. Written as DNA, the CDR3 is TGTGCCAGCCTCGTGGGGGGGGAGCTGTTTTTT. V is TRBV27 and J is TRBJ2-2; D uncertain. Germline V gene data show CDR1 as MNHEY and CDR2 as SMNVEV (reference sequence). Trimming removed 8 bases from V and 8 bases from J, with 9 bases in between. The CDR3 is 11 residues long.

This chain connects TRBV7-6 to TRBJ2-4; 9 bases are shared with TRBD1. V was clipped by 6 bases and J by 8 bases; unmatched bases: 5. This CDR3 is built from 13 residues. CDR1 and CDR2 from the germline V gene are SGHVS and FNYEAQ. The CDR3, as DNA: TGTGCCAGCAGTCACGACAGGGGGGACATTCAGTACTTC. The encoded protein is CASSHDRGDIQYF.

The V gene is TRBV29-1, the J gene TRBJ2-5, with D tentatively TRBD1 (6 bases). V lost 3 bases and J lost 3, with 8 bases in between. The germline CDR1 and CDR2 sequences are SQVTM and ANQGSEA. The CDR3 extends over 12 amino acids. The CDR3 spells CSVEGAEETQYF. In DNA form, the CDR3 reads TGCAGCGTTGAGGGGGCTGAAGAGACCCAGTACTTC. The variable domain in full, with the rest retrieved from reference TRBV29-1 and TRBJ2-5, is SAVISQKPSRDICQRGTSLTIQCQVDSQVTMMFWYRQQPGQSLTLIATANQGSEATYESGFVIDKFPISRPNLTFSTLTVSNMSPEDSSIYLCSVEGAEETQYFGPGTRLLVL.

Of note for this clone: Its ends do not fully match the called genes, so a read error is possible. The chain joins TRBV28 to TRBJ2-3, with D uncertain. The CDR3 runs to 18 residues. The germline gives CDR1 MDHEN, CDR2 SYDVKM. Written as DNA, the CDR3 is TGTGCCGGCAGTTTAATTCCCTCGTGGGATACTAGCACAGATACGCAGTATTTT. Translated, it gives CAGSLIPSWDTSTDTQYF.

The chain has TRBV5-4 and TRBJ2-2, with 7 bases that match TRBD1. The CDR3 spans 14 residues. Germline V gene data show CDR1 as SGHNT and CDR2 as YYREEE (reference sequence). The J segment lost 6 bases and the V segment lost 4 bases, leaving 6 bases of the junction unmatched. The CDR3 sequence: CASSPGTAPGELFF. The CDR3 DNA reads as TGTGCCAGCAGCCCCGGGACAGCCCCCGGGGAGCTGTTTTTT.

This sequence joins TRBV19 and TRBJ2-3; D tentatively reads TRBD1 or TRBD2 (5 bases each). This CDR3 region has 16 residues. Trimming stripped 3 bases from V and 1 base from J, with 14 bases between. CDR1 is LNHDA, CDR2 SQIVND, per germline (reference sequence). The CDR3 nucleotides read TGTGCCAGTAGTATCATTCGGGGCGCAGGCACAGATACGCAGTATTTT. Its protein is CASSIIRGAGTDTQYF.

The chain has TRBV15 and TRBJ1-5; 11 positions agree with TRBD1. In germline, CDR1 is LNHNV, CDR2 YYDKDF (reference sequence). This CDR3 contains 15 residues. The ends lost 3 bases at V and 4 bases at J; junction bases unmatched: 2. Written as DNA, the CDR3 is TGTGCCACCAGCAGGGACAGGGGGCGGAATCAGCCCCAGCATTTT. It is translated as CATSRDRGRNQPQHF. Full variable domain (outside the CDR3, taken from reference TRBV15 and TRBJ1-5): DAMVIQNPRYQVTQFGKPVTLSCSQTLNHNVMYWYQQKSSQAPKLLFHYYDKDFNNEADTPDNFQSRRPNTSFCFLDIRSPGLGDTAMYLCATSRDRGRNQPQHFGDGTRLSIL.

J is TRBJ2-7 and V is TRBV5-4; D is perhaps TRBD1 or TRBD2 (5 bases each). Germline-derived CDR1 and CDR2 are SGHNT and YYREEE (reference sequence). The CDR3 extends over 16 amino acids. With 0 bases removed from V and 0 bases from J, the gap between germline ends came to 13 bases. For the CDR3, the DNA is TGTGCCAGCAGCTTGGCAGAAACGGGGCTCTCCTACGAGCAGTACTTC. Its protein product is CASSLAETGLSYEQYF.

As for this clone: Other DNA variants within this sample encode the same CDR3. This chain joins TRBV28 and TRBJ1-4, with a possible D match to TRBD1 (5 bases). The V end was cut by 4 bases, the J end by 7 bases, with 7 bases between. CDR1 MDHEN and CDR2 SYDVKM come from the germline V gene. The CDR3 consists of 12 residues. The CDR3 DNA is TGTGCCAGCAGTTCGGGGGGTGAAAAACTGTTTTTT. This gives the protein CASSSGGEKLFF.

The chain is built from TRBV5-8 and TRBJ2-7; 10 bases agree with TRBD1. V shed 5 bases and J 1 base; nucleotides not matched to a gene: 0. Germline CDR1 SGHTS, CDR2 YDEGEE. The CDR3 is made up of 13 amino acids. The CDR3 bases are TGTGCCAGCAGGGACAGGGGGTCCTACGAGCAGTACTTC. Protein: CASRDRGSYEQYF.

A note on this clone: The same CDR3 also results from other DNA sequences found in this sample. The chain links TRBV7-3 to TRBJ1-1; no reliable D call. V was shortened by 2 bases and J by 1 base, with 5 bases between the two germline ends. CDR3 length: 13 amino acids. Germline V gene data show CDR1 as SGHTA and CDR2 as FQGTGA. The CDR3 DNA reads TGTGCCAGCAGCTTAGCAGGGAACACTGAAGCTTTCTTT. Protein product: CASSLAGNTEAFF.

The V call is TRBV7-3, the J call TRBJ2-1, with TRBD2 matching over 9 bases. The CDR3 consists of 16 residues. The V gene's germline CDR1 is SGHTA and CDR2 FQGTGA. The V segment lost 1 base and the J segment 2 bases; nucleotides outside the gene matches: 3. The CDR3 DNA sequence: TGTGCCAGCAGCTTAATGGTAGCGGGAGCCTACAATGAGCAGTTCTTC. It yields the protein CASSLMVAGAYNEQFF.